This T cell receptor (beta chain) was observed in a study of T cell clones after liver transplantation. This clone was observed once. Method: immunoSEQ multiplex PCR; TCRdb's copy keeps in-frame clones and lacks some. The table records roughly 55,000 clones, about 67% of them present only once. Germline CDR1 is MGHRA and CDR2 is YSYEKL. The CDR3 runs 16 residues. Trimming at V came to 2 bases and at J to 6 bases, leaving 10 bases not matched to a gene. The chain uses TRBV4-1 and TRBJ2-1; 7 nucleotides agree with TRBD2. The sequences come from CD4+ T cells from blood, collected around 52 months after liver transplant. This clonotype was sampled from a human patient who received a liver transplant. Some T cells may have come from the graft donor. CDR3 protein: CASSQMMSSGGNEQFF. Written as DNA, the CDR3 is TGCGCCAGCAGCCAAATGATGAGCTCGGGGGGCAATGAGCAGTTCTTC.